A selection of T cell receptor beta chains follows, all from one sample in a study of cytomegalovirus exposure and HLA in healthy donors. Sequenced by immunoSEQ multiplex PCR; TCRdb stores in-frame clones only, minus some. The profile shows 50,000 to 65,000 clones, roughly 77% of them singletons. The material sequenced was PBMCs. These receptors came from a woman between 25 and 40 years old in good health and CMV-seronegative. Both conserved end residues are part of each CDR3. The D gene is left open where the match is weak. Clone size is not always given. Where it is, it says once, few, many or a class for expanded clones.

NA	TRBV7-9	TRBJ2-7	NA	CSSSLDGQSYEQYF	TGTTCCAGCAGCTTAGATGGACAGAGTTACGAGCAGTACTTC
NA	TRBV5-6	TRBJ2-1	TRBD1	CASSLPPGQGANEQFF	TGTGCCAGCAGCCTCCCGCCGGGACAGGGGGCGAATGAGCAGTTCTTC
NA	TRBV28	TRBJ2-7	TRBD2	CASLRGGNSYEQYF	TGTGCCAGCCTCCGCGGGGGGAACTCCTACGAGCAGTACTTC
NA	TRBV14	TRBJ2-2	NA	CASSQDWAVNTGELFF	TGTGCCAGCAGCCAAGATTGGGCTGTGAACACCGGGGAGCTGTTTTTT
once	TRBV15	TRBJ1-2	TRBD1	CATSRVPGQAVYGYTF	TGTGCCACCAGCAGAGTGCCGGGACAGGCCGTTTATGGCTACACCTTC
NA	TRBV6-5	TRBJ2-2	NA	CASSPDTTGELFF	TGTGCCAGCAGCCCTGACACGACCGGGGAGCTGTTTTTT
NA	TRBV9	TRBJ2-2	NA	CASSPRQGGNTGELFF	TGTGCCAGCAGCCCCCGCCAGGGAGGTAACACCGGGGAGCTGTTTTTT
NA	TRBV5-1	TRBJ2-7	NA	CASSLASTGSKSYEQYF	TGCGCCAGCAGCTTGGCTTCTACAGGTTCCAAATCCTACGAGCAGTACTTC
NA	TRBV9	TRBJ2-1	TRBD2	CASSVVGSSGRSVEQFF	TGTGCCAGCAGCGTAGTGGGATCTAGCGGGAGAAGCGTTGAGCAGTTCTTC
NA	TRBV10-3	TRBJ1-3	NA	CAISEWAGSSGNTIYF	TGTGCCATCAGTGAGTGGGCAGGGTCGTCTGGAAACACCATATATTTT
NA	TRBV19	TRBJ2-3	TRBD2	CASSLRVGTSGFVGDTQYF	TGTGCCAGTAGTCTGAGAGTCGGGACTAGCGGGTTCGTTGGAGATACGCAGTATTTT
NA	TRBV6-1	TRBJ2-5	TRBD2	CASSVTSGRGETQYF	TGTGCCAGCAGTGTCACTAGCGGGAGGGGAGAGACCCAGTACTTC
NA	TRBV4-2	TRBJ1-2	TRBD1	CASSRAGQAGGYTF	TGTGCCAGCAGCAGAGCAGGACAGGCGGGTGGCTACACCTTC